This T cell receptor (beta chain) was sequenced during a study of shared clonotypes between healthy human individuals. The authors' processing: Without quality scores, immunoSEQ junctional reads could not be filtered like full-length reads. Sequencing was performed with immunoSEQ multiplex PCR; in TCRdb, only in-frame clones are kept and a portion is missing. V, J and clone size reflect that table, while D and trimming were determined from the DNA. Here the sample spans over 2 million clones, roughly 94% being singletons. Germline lookup yields CDR1 LNHDA and CDR2 SQIVND (reference sequence). The CDR3 length is 14 residues. The V end was cut by 6 bases, the J end by 5 bases, with 16 bases between.

V usage is TRBV19 and J usage is TRBJ2-5; TRBD1 is a possible D gene (6 bases). This sequence was found in a man between 18 and 35 years old in good health. Sequenced: naive CD4+ T cells sorted from blood. Indicated subset: CD45RA+ positively selected. In DNA form, the CDR3 reads TGTGCCAGTAGAGTACAACAGGGAATCGAGACCCAGTACTTC. This gives the protein CASRVQQGIETQYF.